Listed below are T cell receptor beta chains from one sample, sequenced in a study of blood T cell repertoires in COVID-19. Using immunoSEQ multiplex PCR, the repertoire was profiled, and TCRdb retains in-frame clones only, with some absent. In the table there are fewer than 250,000 clones, about 83% of which are singletons. The sample consisted of peripheral blood. The receptors were sampled from a woman between 70 and 85 years old with active or convalescent COVID-19. Both conserved end residues are part of each CDR3. A D gene is named only where the DNA matches it firmly. The size field is filled for only some rows; it gives once, few, many or a size class.

>TRBJ2-2|-|TRBV5-6|-
TGTGCCAGCAGCTTTACCGGTCACAGCTACACCGGGGAGCTGTTTTTT
CASSFTGHSYTGELFF
>TRBJ2-2|-|TRBV28|-
TGTGCCAGCAGCAAAGACACCCCCTTGAACACCGGGGAGCTGTTTTTT
CASSKDTPLNTGELFF
>TRBJ2-3|-|TRBV7-8|-
TGTGCCAGCAGCTCAGGGGCAGGGAGCACAGATACGCAGTATTTT
CASSSGAGSTDTQYF
>TRBJ1-4|-|TRBV29-1|once
TGCAGCGTTGCAGTCGGAGGGAATGAAAAACTGTTTTTT
CSVAVGGNEKLFF
>TRBJ1-1|TRBD1|TRBV19|-
TGTGCCAGTAGGCTTACAGGGGTGGGCACTGAAGCTTTCTTT
CASRLTGVGTEAFF
>TRBJ2-3|TRBD2|TRBV15|-
TGTGCCACCGGCCTTGCGGGAGGGCCCAGGGATACGCAGTATTTT
CATGLAGGPRDTQYF
>TRBJ2-7|-|TRBV28|few
TGTGCCAGCAGTTTATGGCGGCCCCCCTACGAGCAGTACTTC
CASSLWRPPYEQYF
>TRBJ2-1|TRBD2|TRBV15|-
TGTGCCACCAGCAGATCCTACCCACCGGGACTAGGACACAATGAGCAGTTCTTC
CATSRSYPPGLGHNEQFF
>TRBJ2-3|-|TRBV30|-
TGTGCCTGGGATAGGAGAGGAGCAGATACGCAGTATTTT
CAWDRRGADTQYF
>TRBJ2-7|TRBD2|TRBV5-6|-
TGTGCCAGCAGCTTCCGGCGACTTAGCGGGAGAGCCTACGAGCAGTACTTC
CASSFRRLSGRAYEQYF
>TRBJ2-7|-|TRBV7-9|-
TGTGCCAGCAGTCCGGTTTCGAACGAGCAGTACTTC
CASSPVSNEQYF
>TRBJ2-3|-|TRBV5-1|-
TGCGCCAGCAGCTTGGCAGCCCGGAGCTCGTCAGATACGCAGTATTTT
CASSLAARSSSDTQYF
>TRBJ1-1|TRBD1|TRBV6-5|-
TGTGCCAGTCACAGGGGGGGGAACACTGAAGCTTTCTTT
CASHRGGNTEAFF
>TRBJ1-2|-|TRBV6-5|-
TGTGCCAGCAGTTCTAACACAGCCTATGGCTACACCTTC
CASSSNTAYGYTF
>TRBJ2-1|TRBD1|TRBV7-9|-
TGTGCCAGCAGCTCGGGACAGGGATCCTACAATGAGCAGTTCTTC
CASSSGQGSYNEQFF
>TRBJ1-2|TRBD1|TRBV10-3|-
TGTGCCATCAGTCCCGAAGGGTGGACAGGCGTTTTTAACTATGGCTACACCTTC
CAISPEGWTGVFNYGYTF
>TRBJ2-3|-|TRBV24-1|-
TGTGCCACCAGTGATTCCCGGAGCCCGGGTAGGACAGATACGCAGTATTTT
CATSDSRSPGRTDTQYF
>TRBJ2-5|TRBD2|TRBV10-3|-
TGTGCCATCAGTGATCTCGGGAGGGCCGGAGAGACCCAGTACTTC
CAISDLGRAGETQYF
>TRBJ2-1|-|TRBV14|-
TGTGCCAGCAGCCAACTGGACAGCCATGAGCAGTTCTTC
CASSQLDSHEQFF
>TRBJ1-6|-|TRBV11-2|-
TGTGCCAGCAGCTCCCAGTTCTCTAATTCACCCCTCCACTTT
CASSSQFSNSPLHF
>TRBJ1-1|-|TRBV19|-
TGTGCCAGTAGTATAGATGGAACAGTGAACACTGAAGCTTTCTTT
CASSIDGTVNTEAFF
>TRBJ2-3|TRBD2|TRBV2|once
TGTGCCAGCAGTTGGACTAGCGGGTGGTCGCCAGATACGCAGTATTTT
CASSWTSGWSPDTQYF
>TRBJ1-2|-|TRBV28|-
TGTGCCAGCAGCGCCGGGACATACTCCGGGGGCTACACCTTC
CASSAGTYSGGYTF
>TRBJ2-5|TRBD1|TRBV6-5|-
TGTGCCAGCAGTAGGACAGGGGAGACCCAGTACTTC
CASSRTGETQYF
>TRBJ1-4|TRBD1|TRBV6-1|few
TGTGCCAGCAGTGAAGCTAGCGGACAGGGTTATGAAAAACTGTTTTTT
CASSEASGQGYEKLFF
>TRBJ2-4|TRBD1|TRBV6-6|-
TGTGCCAGCAGTTACTCTTTAGGGGGCGCAGACATTCAGTACTTC
CASSYSLGGADIQYF
>TRBJ2-7|TRBD1|TRBV11-2|few
TGTGCCAGCAGCGGGCGACAGGGGTACTACGAGCAGTACTTC
CASSGRQGYYEQYF
>TRBJ2-1|-|TRBV7-2|-
TGTGCCAGCAGCTTAGGTCGACAGGCGAATGAGCAGTTCTTC
CASSLGRQANEQFF
>TRBJ2-1|-|TRBV25-1|-
TGTGCCAGCAGTGCGTGGGGGCGGGATGAGCAGTTCTTC
CASSAWGRDEQFF
>TRBJ1-3|TRBD1|TRBV7-9|-
TGTGCCAGCAGCCCGAACAGGGGTTCCGGAAACACCATATATTTT
CASSPNRGSGNTIYF
>TRBJ1-5|-|TRBV15|-
TGTGCCACCAGCAGAGATTTCTCCCCTGCGGGGCCCCAGCATTTT
CATSRDFSPAGPQHF
>TRBJ2-3|-|TRBV5-1|-
TGCGCCAGCAGCTTGGGAGACATTCTCTCCACAGATACGCAGTATTTT
CASSLGDILSTDTQYF
>TRBJ2-3|-|TRBV19|-
TGTGCCAGTCGGAGCTGGGGGGGCACAGATACGCAGTATTTT
CASRSWGGTDTQYF
>TRBJ2-7|TRBD2|TRBV7-2|-
TGTGCCAGCAGCTTAGAGGGGTCTAGCGGGAGCAACGAGCAGTACTTC
CASSLEGSSGSNEQYF
>TRBJ2-6|-|TRBV6-6|-
TGTGCCAGCAGTCCACAGGTTTACAGCTCTGGGGCCAACGTCCTGACTTTC
CASSPQVYSSGANVLTF
>TRBJ2-7|-|TRBV29-1|-
TGCAGCGTTACGTGGAGGTACGAGCAGTACTTC
CSVTWRYEQYF
>TRBJ2-1|-|TRBV27|-
TGTGCCAGCAGTTTGTTAGTCTCCTACAATGAGCAGTTCTTC
CASSLLVSYNEQFF
>TRBJ2-3|-|TRBV28|once
TGTGCCAGCAGTTTATGGCGGGCATCTAGCACAGATACGCAGTATTTT
CASSLWRASSTDTQYF
>TRBJ1-1|-|TRBV7-6|-
TGTGCCAGCAGTTACAATGGTCCAGGGGTCGCTTTCTTT
CASSYNGPGVAFF
>TRBJ2-7|-|TRBV12-3/TRBV12-4|once
TGTGCCAGCAGCGCCAGGGGATACGAGCAGTACTTC
CASSARGYEQYF
>TRBJ2-2|-|TRBV11-2|-
TGTGCCAGCACTCCAGACAGTCCCACCGGGGAGCTGTTTTTT
CASTPDSPTGELFF
>TRBJ2-4|TRBD2|TRBV28|-
TGTGCCAGCAGATATCCGGGACTAGCGGGAGAGGGGGACATTCAGTACTTC
CASRYPGLAGEGDIQYF
>TRBJ2-5|TRBD2|TRBV10-3|-
TGTGCCACCCGGGGGGGAGAGACCAAAGAGACCCAGTACTTC
CATRGGETKETQYF
>TRBJ1-4|TRBD1|TRBV9|-
TGTGCCAGCAGCGTAGGGGACAGGGGTAGTGAAAAACTGTTTTTT
CASSVGDRGSEKLFF
>TRBJ2-2|TRBD1|TRBV5-4|-
TGTGCCAGCAGCCTTAAACAGGGGGCCACCGGGGAGCTGTTTTTT
CASSLKQGATGELFF